These T cell receptor beta chains were read from a single sample in a study of identical twins. MiXCR was run by TCRdb on the 5' RACE reads, yielding one entry per CDR3 protein. The profile shows 200,000 to 250,000 distinct CDR3 sequences, approximately 7% of them singletons. These data are also associated with another study on yellow fever vaccine responses in identical twins.

The specimen sequenced was memory (CD45RO+) T cells sorted from blood. The receptors derive from a woman between 18 and 29 years old in good health. The CDR3 runs from the conserved cysteine through the conserved F or W. D genes are given only for firm matches. Clone size is stated in some rows and not others, as once, few, many or a class when expanded.

>TRBV20-1|few|TRBJ1-4|.
CSARPFGGADEKLFF
TGCAGTGCCCGTCCTTTTGGGGGGGCCGATGAAAAACTGTTTTTT
>TRBV7-2|.|TRBJ1-1|TRBD1
CASSSTDRVSTEAFF
TGTGCCAGCAGCTCAACGGACAGGGTGAGCACTGAAGCTTTCTTT
>TRBV25-1|.|TRBJ2-4|TRBD2
CASRPRVGGPVDIQYF
TGTGCCAGCAGACCTCGGGTGGGAGGGCCCGTGGACATTCAGTACTTC
>TRBV7-6|.|TRBJ2-1|TRBD2
CASSPPGWTSGVSYNEQFF
TGTGCCAGCAGCCCGCCTGGGTGGACTAGCGGTGTCTCCTACAATGAGCAGTTCTTC
>TRBV19|.|TRBJ2-2|TRBD2
CASNNLAGGLTGELFF
TGTGCCAGTAACAATCTAGCGGGAGGCCTCACCGGGGAGCTGTTTTTT
>TRBV19|.|TRBJ2-3|.
CASSIDKGDTQYF
TGTGCCAGTAGTATAGATAAAGGGGATACGCAGTATTTT
>TRBV29-1|many|TRBJ2-2|TRBD1
CSVLTGGTGELFF
TGCAGCGTCCTGACAGGGGGGACCGGGGAGCTGTTTTTT
>TRBV3-1|.|TRBJ2-3|TRBD1
CASSQDRDTQYF
TGTGCCAGCAGCCAGGACAGGGATACGCAGTATTTT
>TRBV2|few|TRBJ1-2|.
CASSALIGGYGYTF
TGTGCCAGCAGTGCGTTAATAGGCGGCTATGGCTACACCTTC
>TRBV11-1|.|TRBJ2-1|.
CASSQRVLGIRVENYNEQFF
TGTGCCAGCAGCCAAAGGGTCTTGGGAATCCGGGTGGAAAACTACAATGAGCAGTTCTTC
>TRBV5-1|many|TRBJ1-1|.
CASSYGTQWDTEAFF
TGCGCCAGCAGCTATGGCACACAGTGGGACACTGAAGCTTTCTTT
>TRBV6-1|few|TRBJ1-2|TRBD1
CASSRQGANGYTF
TGTGCCAGCAGTAGACAGGGGGCAAATGGCTACACCTTC
>TRBV5-6|.|TRBJ2-3|.
CASRAGTYTDTQYF
TGTGCCAGCAGAGCCGGGACTTACACAGATACGCAGTATTTT
>TRBV29-1|.|TRBJ1-2|TRBD1
CSVGQGNYGYTF
TGCAGCGTGGGACAGGGGAACTATGGCTACACCTTC
>TRBV10-1|few|TRBJ2-3|.
CASSEGDVDTQYF
TGCGCCAGCAGTGAGGGGGACGTAGATACGCAGTATTTT
>TRBV2|.|TRBJ1-5|.
CASSETQGSQPQHF
TGTGCCAGCAGTGAGACCCAGGGATCTCAGCCCCAGCATTTT
>TRBV25-1|many|TRBJ2-2|.
CASSKGGELFF
TGTGCCAGCAGCAAGGGCGGGGAGCTGTTTTTT
>TRBV3-1|once|TRBJ2-1|TRBD1
CASTQGQGGSVRQFF
TGTGCCAGCACCCAAGGACAGGGAGGTTCTGTACGGCAGTTCTTC
>TRBV20-1|.|TRBJ1-5|.
CSAVPPGVDNQPQHF
TGCAGTGCCGTTCCTCCGGGGGTAGACAATCAGCCCCAGCATTTT
>TRBV4-1|many|TRBJ2-1|TRBD1
CASSPRGQGINNEQFF
TGCGCCAGCAGCCCAAGGGGACAGGGGATCAACAATGAGCAGTTCTTC
>TRBV28|many|TRBJ1-2|TRBD1
CASSLLDRPYGYTF
TGTGCCAGCAGTTTATTGGACAGGCCTTATGGCTACACCTTC
>TRBV5-5|many|TRBJ1-4|.
CASSSSGIPGEKLFF
TGTGCCAGCAGCTCGTCAGGTATCCCAGGGGAAAAACTGTTTTTT
>TRBV5-1|few|TRBJ2-7|.
CASSLEGQFYYEQYF
TGCGCCAGCAGCTTGGAGGGACAATTCTACTACGAGCAGTACTTC
>TRBV28|few|TRBJ1-1|TRBD1
CASSSGQGSGTEAFF
TGTGCCAGCAGTTCCGGACAGGGTTCGGGCACTGAAGCTTTCTTT
>TRBV20-1|.|TRBJ2-1|.
CSAGGGPNEQFF
TGCAGTGCCGGTGGGGGGCCAAATGAGCAGTTCTTC
>TRBV5-1|many|TRBJ2-3|.
CASSLDQGTDTQYF
TGCGCCAGCAGCTTGGATCAGGGCACAGATACGCAGTATTTT
>TRBV6-5|few|TRBJ2-3|TRBD1
CASSHDRGLNSHTDTQYF
TGTGCCAGCAGTCACGACAGGGGGTTAAACAGTCACACAGATACGCAGTATTTT
>TRBV3-1|many|TRBJ2-5|TRBD2
CASSQEGTKETQYF
TGTGCCAGCAGCCAAGAAGGGACTAAAGAGACCCAGTACTTC
>TRBV2|few|TRBJ2-2|TRBD1
CASRGTGVTGELFF
TGTGCCAGCAGGGGGACAGGGGTCACCGGGGAGCTGTTTTTT
>TRBV2|few|TRBJ2-3|TRBD2
CASSGGGAADTQYF
TGTGCCAGCAGTGGCGGGGGGGCCGCAGATACGCAGTATTTT
>TRBV15|many|TRBJ2-5|.
CATSNLGGQETQYF
TGTGCCACCAGCAATTTGGGGGGACAAGAGACCCAGTACTTC
>TRBV5-1|many|TRBJ2-1|.
CASSGSYNEQFF
TGCGCCAGCAGCGGGAGCTACAATGAGCAGTTCTTC
>TRBV27|few|TRBJ1-2|.
CASSLSAGHYGYTF
TGTGCCAGCAGTTTATCGGCAGGGCATTATGGCTACACCTTC
>TRBV13|few|TRBJ2-7|.
CASSLGGRKGEQYF
TGTGCCAGCAGCTTAGGCGGGAGAAAGGGGGAGCAGTACTTC
>TRBV20-1|many|TRBJ2-3|TRBD2
CSARDQTSGLTDTQYF
TGCAGTGCTAGAGATCAAACTAGCGGCCTCACAGATACGCAGTATTTT
>TRBV14|few|TRBJ2-5|.
CASSGVSETQYF
TGTGCCAGCAGCGGGGTTTCGGAGACCCAGTACTTC
>TRBV7-9|.|TRBJ2-6|.
CASTPSPQYQANVLTF
TGTGCCAGCACCCCTAGCCCCCAATACCAGGCCAACGTCCTGACTTTC
>TRBV12-3/TRBV12-4|.|TRBJ2-1|TRBD1
CASRQTGSYNEQFF
TGTGCCAGCAGACAGACAGGGTCCTACAATGAGCAGTTCTTC
>TRBV28|.|TRBJ1-2|.
CASSLPERGFYGYTF
TGTGCCAGCAGTTTACCCGAGCGGGGTTTCTATGGCTACACCTTC
>TRBV20-1|.|TRBJ2-7|.
CSASGLYEQYF
TGCAGTGCTAGCGGACTCTACGAGCAGTACTTC
>TRBV5-1|many|TRBJ2-3|TRBD2
CASSWGLAGLDTQYF
TGCGCCAGCAGCTGGGGACTAGCGGGGCTTGATACGCAGTATTTT
>TRBV5-1|many|TRBJ2-7|TRBD2
CASSFKTSGTYEQYF
TGCGCCAGCAGTTTTAAGACTAGCGGAACCTACGAGCAGTACTTC
>TRBV12-3/TRBV12-4|.|TRBJ2-7|.
CASSPAGPPTYEQYF
TGTGCCAGCAGTCCCGCAGGGCCTCCAACCTACGAGCAGTACTTC
>TRBV5-1|few|TRBJ2-3|TRBD2
CASSKNSVASGSTDTQYF
TGCGCCAGCAGCAAAAATTCGGTGGCTAGCGGGTCCACAGATACGCAGTATTTT
>TRBV4-1|.|TRBJ1-2|.
CASSRRQQDGYTF
TGCGCCAGCAGCCGAAGACAGCAGGATGGCTACACCTTC
>TRBV6-1|few|TRBJ2-1|.
CASCILAPNEQFF
TGTGCCAGCTGTATTCTAGCGCCCAATGAGCAGTTCTTC
>TRBV3-1|.|TRBJ2-5|.
CASSPTRGGTQYF
TGTGCCAGCAGCCCGACTCGAGGGGGGACCCAGTACTTC
>TRBV24-1|.|TRBJ2-3|.
CATSDLGGARTDTQYF
TGTGCCACCAGTGATTTGGGCGGGGCACGCACAGATACGCAGTATTTT
>TRBV6-4|few|TRBJ2-7|TRBD1
CASSEGQGSAYEQYF
TGTGCCAGCAGTGAGGGACAGGGTTCGGCCTACGAGCAGTACTTC
>TRBV29-1|few|TRBJ2-1|.
CSGSQAYNEQFF
TGCAGCGGCTCACAGGCTTACAATGAGCAGTTCTTC
>TRBV4-1|few|TRBJ2-5|TRBD1
CASRRTGGQETQYF
TGCGCCAGCAGACGGACAGGGGGCCAAGAGACCCAGTACTTC
>TRBV6-5|few|TRBJ1-1|TRBD1
CASSYRTGQPNTEAFF
TGTGCCAGCAGTTACCGGACGGGACAGCCGAACACTGAAGCTTTCTTT
>TRBV10-1|few|TRBJ1-1|TRBD1
CASSGNTGGIAEAFF
TGCGCCAGCAGTGGAAACACAGGGGGAATCGCTGAAGCTTTCTTT
>TRBV3-1|many|TRBJ2-3|TRBD1
CASSPRDRGGYTQYF
TGTGCCAGCAGCCCAAGGGACAGGGGCGGATATACGCAGTATTTT
>TRBV5-1|few|TRBJ1-1|.
CASSLRSGPGNTEAFF
TGCGCCAGCAGCTTGAGGTCAGGGCCAGGAAACACTGAAGCTTTCTTT
>TRBV5-1|many|TRBJ2-1|.
CASSLIQGSGEQFF
TGCGCCAGCAGCTTGATACAGGGAAGCGGTGAGCAGTTCTTC
>TRBV5-1|many|TRBJ1-1|.
CASSLGEGPWNTEAFF
TGCGCCAGCAGCTTGGGGGAAGGGCCTTGGAACACTGAAGCTTTCTTT
>TRBV7-9|few|TRBJ2-1|TRBD2
CASSPPSGSNNEQFF
TGTGCCAGCAGCCCCCCCAGCGGGAGTAATAATGAGCAGTTCTTC